What follows are 3 T cell receptor beta chains derived from one specimen sequenced in a study of blood T cell repertoires in COVID-19. The repertoire was sequenced with immunoSEQ multiplex PCR; TCRdb's copy has only in-frame clones and lacks some. The repertoire holds around 50,000 clones, almost 80% seen once, with roughly 6% in the top ten. The sample comprised PBMCs or T cells enriched from blood (not recorded which). The receptor source for this set is a woman aged 45-65 years with acute COVID-19.

The V and J genes are TRBV4-1 and TRBJ1-2; D is ambiguous. The CDR3 consists of 15 residues. CDR1 and CDR2 (germline): MGHRA, YSYEKL. V gave up 0 bases and J gave up 3 bases, with 11 bases separating them. DNA for the CDR3: TGCGCCAGCAGCCAAGATCGCCAGCGCTACTATGGCTACACCTTC. As protein: CASSQDRQRYYGYTF.

The genes are TRBV6-1 and TRBJ1-1; 9 bases align to TRBD1. The CDR3 is made up of 15 amino acids. From germline, CDR1 is MNHNS and CDR2 SASEGT. The junction had 6 bases not matched to a gene; V was cut back by 2 bases and J by 5 bases. The CDR3 bases are TGTGCCAGCAGTGAACAATGGACAGGGGTTACTGAAGCTTTCTTT. This sequence encodes CASSEQWTGVTEAFF.

The V call is TRBV30, the J call TRBJ2-6, with 10 bases lining up with TRBD1. This CDR3 contains 15 residues. Germline V gene sequence: CDR1 GTSNPN, CDR2 SVGIG (reference sequence). The junction had 1 base not matched to a gene; V was cut back by 5 bases and J by 0 bases. The CDR3 DNA follows: TGTGCCTGGGGGACAGGGGACTCTGGGGCCAACGTCCTGACTTTC. Translated, it gives CAWGTGDSGANVLTF.